This T cell receptor beta chain comes out of a study of T cell responses to AZD1222 COVID-19 vaccine. Generated by immunoSEQ multiplex PCR, the TCRdb table keeps only in-frame clones and is missing some. The sample records roughly 110,000 clones, around 92% being singletons. The study, taken as a whole, reports: Spike-specific TCR breadth and depth went up after people got two AZD1222 doses. Repertoires were obtained only post-peak T cell response. Possibly, clonal diversity was underestimated; donors were largely white British and included more females. Spike regions recognized by vaccine-associated CD4 TCRs spanned the protein, led by 160-218 and 743-854.

The CDR3 runs 11 residues. A note on this clone: Its antigen is undetermined. A read error may account for a junction end that differs from germline.

The chain carries TRBV12-3 or TRBV12-4 and TRBJ2-1; D is undetermined. This material consisted of peripheral blood, taken 28 days after the second AZD1222 dose. This receptor was identified in an adult who received the AZD1222 COVID-19 vaccine. The CDR3 nucleotides read TGTGCCAGTGGATGGAACAAAGAGCAGTTCTTC. Protein sequence: CASGWNKEQFF.